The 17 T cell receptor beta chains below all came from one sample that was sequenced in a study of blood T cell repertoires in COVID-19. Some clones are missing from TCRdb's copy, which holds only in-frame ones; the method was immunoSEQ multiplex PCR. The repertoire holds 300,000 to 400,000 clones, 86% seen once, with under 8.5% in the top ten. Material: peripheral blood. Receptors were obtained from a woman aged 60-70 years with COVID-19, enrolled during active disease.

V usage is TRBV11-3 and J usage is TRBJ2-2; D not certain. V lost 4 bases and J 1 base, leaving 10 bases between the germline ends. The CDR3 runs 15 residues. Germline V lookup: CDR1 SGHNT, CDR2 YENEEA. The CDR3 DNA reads TGTGCCAGCAGCTACCCGCGAGGGAACACCGGGGAGCTGTTTTTT. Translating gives CASSYPRGNTGELFF. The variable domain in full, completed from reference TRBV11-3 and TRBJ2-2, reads EAGVVQSPRYKIIEKKQPVAFWCNPISGHNTLYWYLQNLGQGPELLIRYENEEAVDDSQLPKDRFSAERLKGVDSTLKIQPAELGDSAVYLCASSYPRGNTGELFFGEGSRLTVL.

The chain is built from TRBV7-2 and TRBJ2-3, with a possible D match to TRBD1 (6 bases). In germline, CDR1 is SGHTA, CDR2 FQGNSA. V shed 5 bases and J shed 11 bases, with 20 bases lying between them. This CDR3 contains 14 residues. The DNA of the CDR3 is TGTGCCAGCAGCCACCTCGACAGGCCAAGTGGGCAGTATTTT. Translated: CASSHLDRPSGQYF.

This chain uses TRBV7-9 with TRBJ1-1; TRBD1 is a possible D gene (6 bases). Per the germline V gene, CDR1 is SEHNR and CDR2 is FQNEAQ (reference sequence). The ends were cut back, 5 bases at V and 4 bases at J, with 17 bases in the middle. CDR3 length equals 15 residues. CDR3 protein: CASSRRGGMGTEAFF. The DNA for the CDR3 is TGTGCCAGCAGCCGCAGGGGAGGGATGGGCACTGAAGCTTTCTTT.

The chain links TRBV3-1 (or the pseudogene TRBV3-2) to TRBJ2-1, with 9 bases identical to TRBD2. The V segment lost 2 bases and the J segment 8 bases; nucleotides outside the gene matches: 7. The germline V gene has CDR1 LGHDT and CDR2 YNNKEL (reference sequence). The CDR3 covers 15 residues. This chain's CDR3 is CASSQNSIAGDEQFF. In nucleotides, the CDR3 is TGTGCCAGCAGCCAAAACTCTATAGCGGGGGATGAGCAGTTCTTC.

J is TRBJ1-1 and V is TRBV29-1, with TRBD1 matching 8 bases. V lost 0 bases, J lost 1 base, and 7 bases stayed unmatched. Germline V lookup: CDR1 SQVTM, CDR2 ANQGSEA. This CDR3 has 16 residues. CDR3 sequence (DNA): TGCAGCGTTGAAGATTGGGGCCAGGGGGCGAACACTGAAGCTTTCTTT. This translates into CSVEDWGQGANTEAFF.

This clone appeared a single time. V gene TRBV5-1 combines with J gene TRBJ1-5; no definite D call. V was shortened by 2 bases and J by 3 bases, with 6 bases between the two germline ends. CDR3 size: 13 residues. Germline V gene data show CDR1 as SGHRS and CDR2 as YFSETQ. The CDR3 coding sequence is TGCGCCAGCAGCTTCGCAGTCAATCAGCCCCAGCATTTT. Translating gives CASSFAVNQPQHF. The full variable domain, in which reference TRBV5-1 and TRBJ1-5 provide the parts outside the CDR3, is KAGVTQTPRYLIKTRGQQVTLSCSPISGHRSVSWYQQTPGQGLQFLFEYFSETQRNKGNFPGRFSGRQFSNSRSEMNVSTLELGDSALYLCASSFAVNQPQHFGDGTRLSIL.

The CDR3 reads CASSQGGGNGNQPQHF. The CDR3 DNA is TGTGCCAGCAGCCAAGGGGGGGGCAACGGCAATCAGCCCCAGCATTTT. This chain links TRBV3-1 (or the pseudogene TRBV3-2) with TRBJ1-5, with D perhaps TRBD1 (6 bases). The CDR3 is 16 amino acids. Germline assignment: CDR1 LGHDT and CDR2 YNNKEL (reference sequence). V lost 1 base and J lost 2, with 12 bases in between.

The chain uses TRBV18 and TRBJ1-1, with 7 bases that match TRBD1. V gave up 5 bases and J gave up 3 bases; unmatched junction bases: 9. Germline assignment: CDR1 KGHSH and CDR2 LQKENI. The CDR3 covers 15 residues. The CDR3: CASSTRQGLDTEAFF. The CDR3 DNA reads TGTGCCAGCTCAACCAGACAGGGACTAGACACTGAAGCTTTCTTT.

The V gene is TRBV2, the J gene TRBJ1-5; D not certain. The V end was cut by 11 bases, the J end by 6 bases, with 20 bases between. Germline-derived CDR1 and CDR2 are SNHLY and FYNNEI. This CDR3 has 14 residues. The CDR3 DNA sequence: TGTGCCTCTGGGGAGGTCTCATCCATTCAGCCCCAGCATTTT. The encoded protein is CASGEVSSIQPQHF.

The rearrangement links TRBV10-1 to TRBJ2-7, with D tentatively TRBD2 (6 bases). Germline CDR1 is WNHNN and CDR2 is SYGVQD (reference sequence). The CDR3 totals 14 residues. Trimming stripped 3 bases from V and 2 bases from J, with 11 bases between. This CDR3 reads CASSDGGNPYEQYF. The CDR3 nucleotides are TGCGCCAGCAGTGACGGGGGAAACCCCTACGAGCAGTACTTC.

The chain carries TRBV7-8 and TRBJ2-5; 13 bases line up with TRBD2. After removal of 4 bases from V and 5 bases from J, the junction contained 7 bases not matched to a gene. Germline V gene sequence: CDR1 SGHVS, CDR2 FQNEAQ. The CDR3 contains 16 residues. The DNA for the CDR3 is TGTGCCAGCAGCTCCCTGGGACTAGCGGGGAGGGAGACCCAGTACTTC. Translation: CASSSLGLAGRETQYF.

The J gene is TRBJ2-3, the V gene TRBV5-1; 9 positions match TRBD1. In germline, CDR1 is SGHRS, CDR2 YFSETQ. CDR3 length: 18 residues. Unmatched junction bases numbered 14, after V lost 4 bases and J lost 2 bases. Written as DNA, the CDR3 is TGCGCCAGCAGCGCCGGGACAGGGTCTTGGGGGACCACAGATACGCAGTATTTT. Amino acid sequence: CASSAGTGSWGTTDTQYF.

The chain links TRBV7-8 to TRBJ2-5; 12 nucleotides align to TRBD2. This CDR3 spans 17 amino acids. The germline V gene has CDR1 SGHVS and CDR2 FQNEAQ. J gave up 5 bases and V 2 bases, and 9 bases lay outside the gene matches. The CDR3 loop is CASSLWASGGAVETQYF. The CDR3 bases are TGTGCCAGCAGCTTATGGGCTAGCGGGGGGGCGGTGGAGACCCAGTACTTC.

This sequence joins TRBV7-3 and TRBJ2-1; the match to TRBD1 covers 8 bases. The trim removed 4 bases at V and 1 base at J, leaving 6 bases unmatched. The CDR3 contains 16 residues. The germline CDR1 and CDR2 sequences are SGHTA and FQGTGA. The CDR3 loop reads CASSSQGARSYNEQFF. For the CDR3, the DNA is TGTGCCAGCAGCTCGCAGGGGGCGCGGTCCTACAATGAGCAGTTCTTC.

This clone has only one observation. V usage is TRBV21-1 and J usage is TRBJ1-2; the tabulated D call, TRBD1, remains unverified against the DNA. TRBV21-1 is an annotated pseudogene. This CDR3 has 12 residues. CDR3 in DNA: TGTGCCAGCGGGGCAGGGCCCTATGGCTACACCTTC. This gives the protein CASGAGPYGYTF.

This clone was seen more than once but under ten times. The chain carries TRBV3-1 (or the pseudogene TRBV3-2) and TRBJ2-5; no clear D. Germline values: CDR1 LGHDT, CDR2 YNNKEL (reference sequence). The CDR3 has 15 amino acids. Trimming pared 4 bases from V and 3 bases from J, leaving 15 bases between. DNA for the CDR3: TGTGCCAGCAGCCGCCAGGTGCTATCGAAAGAGACCCAGTACTTC. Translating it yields CASSRQVLSKETQYF.

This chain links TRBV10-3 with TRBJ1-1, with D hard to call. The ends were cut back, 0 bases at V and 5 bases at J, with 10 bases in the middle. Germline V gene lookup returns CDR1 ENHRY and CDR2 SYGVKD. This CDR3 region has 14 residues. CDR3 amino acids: CAISESGSQTEAFF. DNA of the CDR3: TGTGCCATCAGTGAGTCCGGTTCACAGACTGAAGCTTTCTTT.